This T cell receptor (beta chain) stems from a study of T cells in Graves' hyperthyroidism and ophthalmopathy. Study overall: Blood from the periphery was taken at initial diagnosis, before any treatment. General observations from the study: Most clonotypes expanded in the thyroid (above 0.001) were also present in blood. Through a model of 13 V-J features, ophthalmopathy was separated from stable hyperthyroidism.

The study left out patients who had uncontrolled infection, other autoimmune disease, pregnancy or lactation. Researchers took RNA transcripts and amplified the TCR beta CDR3 regions from them. Initially, a first-round RT-PCR of the TCR CDR3 employed the HTBI primer set. TCRdb re-analysed the multiplex PCR reads in MiXCR, keeping a single row per CDR3 protein. The top ten hold around 27% of the sample, which has 500,000 to 550,000 distinct CDR3 sequences, less than 25% seen once. This clonotype has at least ten counts. Its specificity is unknown. The CDR3 sequence is 12 residues long. Germline CDR1 reads MDHEN; CDR2 reads SYDVKM. V was pared by 1 base and J by 6 bases, with 7 bases between.

V usage is TRBV28 and J usage is TRBJ2-7, with a weak D call TRBD1 (5 bases). Sequencing was performed on blood. The source of this sequence is a man between 18 and 29 years old with Graves' hyperthyroidism. The CDR3, as DNA: TGTGCCAGCAGTTTATTAGGGGTCGAGCAGTACTTC. It codes for CASSLLGVEQYF.